The 15 T cell receptor beta chains in this list originate from one sample, sequenced in a study of beta chain features in type 1 diabetes. Overall study findings and caveats: Shortening of TCRB CDR3s, moderate but significant, appeared in all four CD4+ subsets of Type 1 diabetes patients.

Antigens of these TCRs are unknown. The study reverse transcribed the entire isolated RNA, so it sequenced expressed TCRB transcripts. Produced via immunoSEQ multiplex PCR; TCRdb's table is partial and in-frame only. Of about 660,000 clones listed, 11% to 15% are singletons. The sample consisted of naive CD4+ T cells from blood. Receptors originate from a man aged 18 to 30 with type 1 diabetes.

This clone has a single count. The chain carries TRBV6-6 and TRBJ2-7; TRBD1 matches 7 bases. The V gene end was trimmed by 7 bases and the J gene end by 3 bases; junction bases not matched to a gene: 6. Germline loops: CDR1 MNHNY, CDR2 SVGAGI (reference sequence). The CDR3 contains 13 residues. The CDR3 bases are TGTGCCAGCACCCTCCGACAGGGCTACGAGCAGTACTTC. Protein: CASTLRQGYEQYF.

This rearrangement joins TRBV2 to TRBJ1-2; D might be TRBD1 (5 bases). The CDR3 has 16 amino acids. V lost 6 bases and J 6 bases, leaving 23 bases between the germline ends. In germline, CDR1 is SNHLY, CDR2 FYNNEI. The CDR3 coding sequence is TGTGCCAGCAGGTCCGGGACGCCCAATCAAAGTCATGGCTACACCTTC. Translated, it gives CASRSGTPNQSHGYTF.

This clone was seen more than once but under ten times. CDR3 DNA sequence: TGTGCCTGGAATCGACGGGATGGCTACACCTTC. Protein product: CAWNRRDGYTF. V usage is TRBV30 and J usage is TRBJ1-2; D gene unclear. Trimming took off 4 bases at V and 6 bases at J, with 9 bases between the two ends. In germline, CDR1 is GTSNPN, CDR2 SVGIG (reference sequence). The CDR3 contains 11 residues.

The chain carries TRBV6-1 and TRBJ2-5; 8 bases are shared with TRBD1. There are 14 residues in the CDR3. The germline V gene encodes CDR1 MNHNS and CDR2 SASEGT. J was trimmed by 4 bases and V by 4 bases; bases with no gene match: 5. This CDR3 is CASSGTGMGETQYF. The DNA of the CDR3 is TGTGCCAGCAGTGGGACAGGGATGGGAGAGACCCAGTACTTC.

The chain is built from TRBV18 and TRBJ2-7, with 13 bases that match TRBD2. Germline loops: CDR1 KGHSH, CDR2 LQKENI. CDR3 size: 14 residues. The CDR3 sequence: CASSAAGTSGDVSV. The CDR3 bases are TGTGCCAGCTCAGCGGCCGGGACTAGCGGGGACGTTAGCGTC.

This clone was picked up a small number of times. V and J are TRBV13 and TRBJ1-1, with 11 bases that match TRBD1. CDR1 and CDR2 from the germline V gene are PRHDT and FYEKMQ (reference sequence). CDR3 length: 17 amino acids. Trimming at V came to 5 bases and at J to 4 bases, leaving 12 bases not matched to a gene. CDR3 coding DNA: TGTGCCAGCAGCCGACGGACAGGGGGCTCTTATTCCACTGAAGCTTTCTTT. This encodes CASSRRTGGSYSTEAFF.

The chain carries TRBV6-6 and TRBJ1-5; 10 nucleotides align to TRBD1. This CDR3 region has 14 residues. Germline-derived CDR1 and CDR2 are MNHNY and SVGAGI (reference sequence). V lost 2 bases, J lost 5 bases, and 0 bases stayed unmatched. CDR3 coding DNA: TGTGCCAGCAGTTACGGGACAGGGGATCAGCCCCAGCATTTT. This sequence encodes CASSYGTGDQPQHF.

This clone has a handful of counts. This chain joins TRBV7-9 and TRBJ2-2; 8 nucleotides agree with TRBD1. Germline V gene sequence: CDR1 SEHNR, CDR2 FQNEAQ (reference sequence). The CDR3 runs to 15 residues. V lost 6 bases and J lost 1; bases outside the gene matches: 4. CDR3 region: CASRPGTGNTGELFF. The DNA of the CDR3 is TGTGCCAGCAGACCCGGGACAGGGAACACCGGGGAGCTGTTTTTT.

This clone was observed a few times. The chain employs TRBV29-1 and TRBJ2-5, with TRBD1 identical over 8 bases. With 8 bases clipped from V and 5 bases from J, the junction kept 10 bases outside the gene matches. Looked up from germline, CDR1 is SQVTM and CDR2 is ANQGSEA. The CDR3 is 13 residues long. The CDR3 sequence is CSWNRGIGETQYF. CDR3 DNA sequence: TGCAGCTGGAACAGGGGGATCGGGGAGACCCAGTACTTC.

In regard to this clone: A much larger clone lies one base from this, so it may be a read error. The V gene is TRBV6-5, the J gene TRBJ2-5; D is undetermined. Germline V gene data show CDR1 as MNHEY and CDR2 as SVGAGI. Trimming removed 6 bases from V and 1 base from J, with 3 bases in between. There are 11 residues in the CDR3. CDR3 sequence reads: CASSRQETQYF. The CDR3 DNA reads as TGTGCCAGCAGCCGCCAAGAGACCCAGTACTTC.

This clone occurred a few times. V gene TRBV9 combines with J gene TRBJ2-5; 8 nucleotides align to TRBD1. CDR1 is SGDLS and CDR2 is YYNGEE in the germline V gene. The CDR3 is 15 residues long. With 6 bases clipped from V and 1 base from J, the junction kept 8 bases outside the gene matches. CDR3 bases: TGTGCCAGCACCCGGACAGGGAAATTCCAAGAGACCCAGTACTTC. Translation gives CASTRTGKFQETQYF.

This clone came up a few times. This chain joins TRBV29-1 and TRBJ1-1, with D perhaps matching TRBD1 (5 bases). The CDR3 sequence is 13 residues long. CDR1 is SQVTM and CDR2 is ANQGSEA in the germline V gene. Trimming stripped 6 bases from V and 1 base from J, with 12 bases between. CDR3 residues: CSVGRTPNTEAFF. The CDR3 DNA is TGCAGCGTCGGACGGACACCGAACACTGAAGCTTTCTTT.

This chain connects TRBV9 to TRBJ2-3, with D maybe TRBD2 (7 bases). V lost 4 bases, J lost 3 bases, and 21 bases lay in between. Germline lookup yields CDR1 SGDLS and CDR2 YYNGEE. The CDR3 consists of 17 residues. Here the CDR3 reads CASSPAGGGAWTDTQYF. As DNA, the CDR3 is TGTGCCAGCAGCCCCGCAGGAGGGGGGGCCTGGACAGATACGCAGTATTTT.

V is TRBV2 and J is TRBJ1-5; no clear D gene. Trimming left V 7 bases short and J 3 bases short, with 13 bases between. CDR1 and CDR2 from the germline V gene are SNHLY and FYNNEI. This CDR3 has 14 residues. This CDR3 reads CASKLALYNQPQHF. The CDR3, as DNA: TGTGCCAGCAAGCTAGCTCTATACAATCAGCCCCAGCATTTT.

The sample holds a few counts of this clone. V and J are TRBV30 and TRBJ2-7; D is uncertain. Germline V gives CDR1 GTSNPN, CDR2 SVGIG (reference sequence). Between the trimmed V and J ends, which lost 5 bases and 7 bases, there was a span of 18 bases. The CDR3 contains 13 residues. CDR3 in DNA: TGTGCCTGGTCATTAGGGCCCCTGGGGGAGCAGTACTTC. Its translation is CAWSLGPLGEQYF.